This T cell receptor beta chain appears in the sequencing data of a study of cytomegalovirus exposure and HLA in healthy donors. Study-wide results and limits: Cytomegalovirus association was assigned to approximately 160 TCR beta chains. A later analysis linked a missense variant in DCLRE1C to the trimming of TCR beta V and J genes.

Concerning this clone: Its specificity is unknown.

V dropped 0 bases and J dropped 6 bases, with 12 bases sitting between them. Germline CDR1 reads SGDLS; CDR2 reads YYNGEE. This CDR3 is built from 14 residues. PCR involved 60 Vbeta and 13 Jbeta primers. The assay was immunoSEQ multiplex PCR, and TCRdb's table has in-frame clones only and misses some. The sample comprises more than 110,000 clones, around three quarters of which are singletons, and almost 7% rests with the top ten. This clonotype was obtained from a man aged 40-49 years in good health and CMV-seropositive. Specimen: PBMCs. The V gene is TRBV9, the J gene TRBJ1-2; D possibly corresponds to TRBD1 (6 bases). CDR3 sequence reads: CASSVAQGRDGYTF. In DNA, the CDR3 is TGTGCCAGCAGCGTAGCTCAGGGGAGGGATGGCTACACCTTC.